Following are 13 T cell receptor beta chains from one sample sequenced in a study of OX40 agonist ivuxolimab in advanced cancers. Assay used: immunoSEQ multiplex PCR; TCRdb lists only in-frame clones, some missing. The table records approximately 77,000 clones, roughly 90% of them present only once. The source material was CD4+ or CD8+ T cells sorted from blood, sampled in a trial of the OX40 agonist ivuxolimab. The receptor source for this set is an adult with an advanced solid tumor such as melanoma, head and neck, liver or kidney cancer.

This chain links TRBV7-6 with TRBJ2-7; the match to TRBD1 covers 8 bases. V was pared by 4 bases and J by 6 bases, with 11 bases of the junction left unmatched. Germline values: CDR1 SGHVS, CDR2 FNYEAQ. This CDR3 is 15 amino acids long. CDR3 in amino acids: CASSSPGGASLEQYF. The CDR3 DNA reads TGTGCCAGCAGCTCTCCAGGGGGCGCATCCCTCGAGCAGTACTTC. The full variable domain, its missing parts supplied by reference TRBV7-6 and TRBJ2-7, is GAGVSQSPRYKVTKRGQDVALRCDPISGHVSLYWYRQALGQGPEFLTYFNYEAQQDKSGLPNDRFSAERPEGSISTLTIQRTEQRDSAMYRCASSSPGGASLEQYFGPGTRLTVT.

In the case of this clone: The conserved final phenylalanine or tryptophan is absent from the CDR3, which likely points to a read error. J is TRBJ2-7 and V is TRBV11-3; D is uncertain. In germline, CDR1 is SGHNT, CDR2 YENEEA. CDR3 size: 13 residues. The ends were cut back, 3 bases at V and 0 bases at J, with 6 bases in the middle. The CDR3 loop reads CASSLGSSYEQYL. For the CDR3, the DNA is TGTGCCAGCAGCTTGGGATCCTCCTACGAGCAGTACCTC.

The V and J genes are TRBV30 and TRBJ1-1; D possibly corresponds to TRBD1 (5 bases). The CDR3 is 12 residues long. Germline CDR1 is GTSNPN and CDR2 is SVGIG (reference sequence). Between the trimmed V and J ends, which lost 7 bases and 4 bases, there was a span of 13 bases. The DNA of the CDR3 is TGTGCCTCACCCGGGACGAGCACTGAAGCTTTCTTT. It translates to CASPGTSTEAFF.

V and J are TRBV29-1 and TRBJ2-7; TRBD1 matches at 7 bases. The V gene's germline CDR1 is SQVTM and CDR2 ANQGSEA. The V gene end was trimmed by 1 base and the J gene end by 2 bases; junction bases not matched to a gene: 11. This CDR3 spans 16 amino acids. CDR3 sequence: CSVEGGTGALAYEQYF. The CDR3 DNA reads TGCAGCGTTGAAGGGGGTACAGGGGCCCTCGCCTACGAGCAGTACTTC.

The chain links TRBV9 to TRBJ1-1; D gene unclear. The V end lost 0 bases, the J end lost 1 base, and 16 bases lay between the germline ends. The CDR3 is 17 amino acids. The germline V gene encodes CDR1 SGDLS and CDR2 YYNGEE. The DNA of the CDR3 is TGTGCCAGCAGCGTAGCAAGCGACCCCGGGAGGAACACTGAAGCTTTCTTT. Translated, it gives CASSVASDPGRNTEAFF. The whole variable domain, remainder taken from reference TRBV9 and TRBJ1-1, is DSGVTQTPKHLITATGQRVTLRCSPRSGDLSVYWYQQSLDQGLQFLIQYYNGEERAKGNILERFSAQQFPDLHSELNLSSLELGDSALYFCASSVASDPGRNTEAFFGQGTRLTVV.

This clone was observed once. The J gene is TRBJ2-3, the V gene TRBV18, with D perhaps matching TRBD1 (5 bases). The CDR3 runs to 16 residues. The V gene's germline CDR1 is KGHSH and CDR2 LQKENI. Trimming removed 6 bases from V and 1 base from J, with 17 bases in between. This CDR3 is CASSAGYHERTDTQYF. The CDR3 DNA follows: TGTGCCAGCTCGGCAGGGTACCACGAGCGCACAGATACGCAGTATTTT.

This clone has more than one count but fewer than ten. The chain uses TRBV6-1 and TRBJ2-7; 8 bases align to TRBD1. After removal of 7 bases from V and 0 bases from J, the junction contained 8 bases not matched to a gene. CDR1 and CDR2 (germline): MNHNS, SASEGT. CDR3 length equals 15 residues. This chain's CDR3 is CASTIGTGDSYEQYF. The CDR3 DNA reads TGTGCCAGCACTATCGGGACAGGAGACTCCTACGAGCAGTACTTC.

This clone turned up a few times. At the DNA level, this CDR3 is encoded by other sequences in the same sample as well. The chain employs TRBV7-6 and TRBJ2-2; no clear D gene. Trimming removed 8 bases at V and 1 base at J, with 11 bases between. The V gene's germline CDR1 is SGHVS and CDR2 FNYEAQ. This CDR3 is 14 amino acids long. CDR3 residues: CASSPTGNTGELFF. As DNA, the CDR3 is TGTGCCAGCTCCCCCACGGGGAACACCGGGGAGCTGTTTTTT.

V gene TRBV14 combines with J gene TRBJ2-7, with 8 nucleotides matching TRBD1. The CDR3 covers 17 residues. Per the germline V gene, CDR1 is SGHDN and CDR2 is FVKESK. After removal of 0 bases from V and 3 bases from J, the junction contained 10 bases not matched to a gene. CDR3 nucleotides: TGTGCCAGCAGCCAAGACGCCGGGACAGGCCTCCTCTACGAGCAGTACTTC. As protein: CASSQDAGTGLLYEQYF.

The gene calls are TRBV27 and TRBJ1-6; D unclear. The CDR3 has 16 residues. The germline V and J ends were trimmed by 4 bases and 0 bases, with 10 bases remaining between them. Germline lookup yields CDR1 MNHEY and CDR2 SMNVEV (reference sequence). CDR3 sequence: CASSSEGSSYNSPLHF. CDR3 nucleotides: TGTGCCAGCAGTTCGGAGGGTTCCTCCTATAATTCACCCCTCCACTTT.

The chain combines TRBV4-3 with TRBJ2-3; TRBD2 aligns across 10 bases. Germline lookup yields CDR1 LGHNA and CDR2 YSLEER. Unmatched junction bases numbered 7, after V lost 4 bases and J lost 6 bases. This CDR3 comprises 15 residues. The CDR3 nucleotides are TGCGCCAGCAGCCTAACGGGACTAGCGAGGGATACGCAGTATTTT. Translation gives CASSLTGLARDTQYF.

The J gene is TRBJ1-4, the V gene TRBV19; possible D gene TRBD1, 5 bases. CDR1 and CDR2 (germline): LNHDA, SQIVND (reference sequence). The CDR3 is 14 residues long. The V and J ends lost 7 bases and 3 bases respectively, with 12 bases between them. CDR3 sequence (DNA): TGTGCCAGTACCCACAGAGGGGCTAATGAAAAACTGTTTTTT. It encodes CASTHRGANEKLFF.

The genes are TRBV11-2 and TRBJ1-2; D is possibly TRBD1 (6 bases). The CDR3 extends over 16 amino acids. Germline V gene data show CDR1 as SGHAT and CDR2 as FQNNGV. Between the trimmed V and J ends, which lost 0 bases and 2 bases, there was a span of 13 bases. The chain's CDR3 is CASSLDAGHGNYGYTF. The CDR3 DNA follows: TGTGCCAGCAGCTTAGATGCGGGACACGGAAACTATGGCTACACCTTC. The entire variable domain, with the rest obtained from reference TRBV11-2 and TRBJ1-2, is as follows: EAGVAQSPRYKIIEKRQSVAFWCNPISGHATLYWYQQILGQGPKLLIQFQNNGVVDDSQLPKDRFSAERLKGVDSTLKIQPAKLEDSAVYLCASSLDAGHGNYGYTFGSGTRLTVV.